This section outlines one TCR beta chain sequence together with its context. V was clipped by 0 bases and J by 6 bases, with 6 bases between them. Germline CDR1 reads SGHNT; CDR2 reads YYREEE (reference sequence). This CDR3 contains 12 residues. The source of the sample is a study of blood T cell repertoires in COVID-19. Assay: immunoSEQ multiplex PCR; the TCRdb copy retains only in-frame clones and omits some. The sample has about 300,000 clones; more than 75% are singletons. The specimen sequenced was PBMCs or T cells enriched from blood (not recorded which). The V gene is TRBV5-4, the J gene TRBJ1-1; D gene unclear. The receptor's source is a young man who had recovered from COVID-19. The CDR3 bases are TGTGCCAGCAGCTTGGGAGTGGCTGAAGCTTTCTTT. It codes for CASSLGVAEAFF.